This T cell receptor beta chain is drawn from a study of T cells in Graves' hyperthyroidism and ophthalmopathy. TCR beta CDR3 regions were amplified from RNA. The HTBI primer set served for first-round RT-PCR of the TCR CDR3. TCRdb passed the multiplex PCR reads through MiXCR, listing each CDR3 protein once. The repertoire holds approximately 400,000 distinct CDR3 sequences, with around 16% as singletons. General study findings and limits: Blood held most thyroid clonotypes expanded above 0.001 frequency.

On this clonotype itself: Its antigen remains unidentified.

This CDR3 is built from 13 residues. Germline V gene sequence: CDR1 SNHLY, CDR2 FYNNEI. V lost 8 bases and J lost 8, with 18 bases in between. Source material: blood. The chain uses TRBV2 and TRBJ1-2; D is uncertain. The clonotype comes from a woman between 18 and 29 years old with Graves' hyperthyroidism. The CDR3 nucleotides read TGTGCCAGCCCGGGAACGGCTAGGGTGGGCTACACCTTC. Translating gives CASPGTARVGYTF.